The 14 T cell receptor beta chains below come from one sample, sequenced in a study of blood T cells in healthy people across ages. Next came a second PCR, run for about 6 to 12 cycles, which used a sample-barcoded 5' primer along with a J-beta primer mix. One entry per CDR3 protein, called by TCRdb with MiXCR from the 5' RACE reads. The sample shows hundreds of thousands of distinct CDR3 sequences, around 48% of them seen only once. Sequences were obtained from blood. The source is a man aged 80 or over in good health.

This clonotype has only a few counts. The chain uses TRBV10-3 and TRBJ1-1, with D maybe TRBD1 (5 bases). Trimming left V 2 bases short and J 3 bases short, with 7 bases between. CDR3 length equals 13 residues. Germline V gene sequence: CDR1 ENHRY, CDR2 SYGVKD. CDR3 nucleotide sequence: TGTGCCATCAGTGAGGAAGGGGACACTGAAGCTTTCTTT. Its protein is CAISEEGDTEAFF.

This clonotype showed up just a few times. This chain joins TRBV20-1 and TRBJ2-3, with D possibly being TRBD1 or TRBD2 (5 bases each). V lost 1 base and J 0 bases, leaving 17 bases between the germline ends. The CDR3 is 17 amino acids. Germline assignment: CDR1 DFQATT and CDR2 SNEGSKA (reference sequence). CDR3 sequence reads: CSARGGTAAGSTDTQYF. DNA of the CDR3: TGCAGTGCTAGAGGGGGGACGGCCGCAGGAAGCACAGATACGCAGTATTTT.

The genes are TRBV6-5 and TRBJ2-1; TRBD2 agrees at 7 bases. There are 16 residues in the CDR3. After removal of 2 bases from V and 7 bases from J, the junction contained 11 bases not matched to a gene. Germline CDR1 and CDR2: MNHEY and SVGAGI. CDR3 sequence reads: CASSYVSSGTRNEQFF. Written as DNA, the CDR3 is TGTGCCAGCAGTTACGTCTCTAGCGGCACCAGGAATGAGCAGTTCTTC.

Regarding this clonotype: One end of the junction is discordant with germline, which a read error may explain. V usage is TRBV3-1 and J usage is TRBJ2-3; possibly TRBD1 for D (6 bases). CDR1 is LGHDT and CDR2 is YNNKEL in the germline V gene (reference sequence). This CDR3 is built from 15 residues. CDR3 sequence: CANSSTGVSTDTQYF. In nucleotides, the CDR3 is TGTGCCAACAGCTCGACAGGTGTAAGCACAGATACGCAGTATTTT.

This clonotype was counted a few times. The V gene is TRBV5-1, the J gene TRBJ2-1, with a weak D call TRBD2 (6 bases). Per germline, CDR1 SGHRS and CDR2 YFSETQ. V lost 0 bases to trimming and J lost 6 bases, with 13 bases between them. The CDR3 spans 15 residues. CDR3 loop: CASSLALVGSNEQFF. In DNA form, the CDR3 reads TGCGCCAGCAGCTTGGCCCTAGTCGGGAGCAATGAGCAGTTCTTC.

This clonotype was counted between two and nine times. This chain links TRBV14 with TRBJ2-1; 10 bases are a match to TRBD2. This CDR3 comprises 17 residues. V was pared by 0 bases and J by 8 bases, with 10 bases of the junction left unmatched. The germline V gene has CDR1 SGHDN and CDR2 FVKESK. The CDR3 DNA reads as TGTGCCAGCAGCCAAGATACGTCTTGGCTAGCGGGAGATGAGCAGTTCTTC. This encodes CASSQDTSWLAGDEQFF. Filled out from reference TRBV14 and TRBJ2-1, the complete variable domain reads EAGVTQFPSHSVIEKGQTVTLRCDPISGHDNLYWYRRVMGKEIKFLLHFVKESKQDESGMPNNRFLAERTGGTYSTLKVQPAELEDSGVYFCASSQDTSWLAGDEQFFGPGTRLTVL.

The chain uses TRBV12-3 or TRBV12-4 and TRBJ1-1; D perhaps matches TRBD1 (5 bases). The CDR3 loop spans 14 amino acids. V shed 5 bases and J shed 1 base, with 11 bases lying between them. The CDR3 coding sequence is TGTGCCAGCAGTATAGGGGTGAGGAACACTGAAGCTTTCTTT. Protein sequence: CASSIGVRNTEAFF.

Concerning this clonotype itself: A much larger clone sits a single nucleotide away, making a read error possible. The chain combines TRBV7-9 with TRBJ2-7; no reliable D call. The CDR3 extends over 15 amino acids. Trimming shortened V by 5 bases and J by 10 bases, and 24 bases separated the two germline ends. Germline V gives CDR1 SEHNR, CDR2 FQNEAQ (reference sequence). CDR3 sequence: CASSLDQYASEAQYF. The CDR3 DNA sequence: TGTGCCAGCAGCCTCGACCAGTACGCTTCAGAGGCCCAGTACTTC.

The CDR3 DNA is TGTGCCAGCAGTGAAGGGAATTGGGTTGGCTACACCTTC. It codes for CASSEGNWVGYTF. The chain links TRBV25-1 to TRBJ1-2; D is ambiguous. V lost 2 bases and J lost 7, with 11 bases in between. CDR3 length equals 13 residues. Germline CDR1 MGHDK, CDR2 SYGVNS.

As to this clonotype: With a much larger clone just one base away, this may be a read error. V is TRBV29-1 and J is TRBJ1-2; possible D gene TRBD1, 5 bases. The germline V gene has CDR1 SQVTM and CDR2 ANQGSEA. The CDR3 contains 14 residues. The DNA for the CDR3 is TGCAACGTTGAACGTGCGGGACGGACCTATGGCTACACCTTC. Amino acids: CNVERAGRTYGYTF.

The chain is built from TRBV7-2 and TRBJ2-1; D uncertain. This CDR3 is built from 11 residues. Germline CDR1 and CDR2: SGHTA and FQGNSA. Deletions cut 5 bases from V and 8 bases from J, with 7 bases between. The CDR3 coding sequence is TGTGCCAGCAGCAAACTGTATGAGCAGTTCTTC. It encodes CASSKLYEQFF.

V usage is TRBV4-3 and J usage is TRBJ2-4; TRBD2 aligns across 7 bases. The DNA end is more similar to TRBJ2-5, so the J call may be wrong. The CDR3 totals 15 residues. Germline-derived CDR1 and CDR2 are LGHNA and YSLEER. CDR3 amino acids: CASSQYGAGRETQYF. The CDR3 nucleotides read TGCGCCAGCAGCCAATACGGAGCGGGAAGGGAGACCCAGTACTTC.

To note about this clonotype: The junction departs from germline at one end; a sequencing error may be responsible. The gene calls are TRBV6-2 or TRBV6-3 and TRBJ1-1; D not certain. CDR3 size: 11 residues. Germline loops: CDR1 MNHEY, CDR2 SVGEGT. CDR3 in amino acids: CASSYNSEAFF. The CDR3 bases are TGTGCCAGCAGTTATAACAGTGAAGCTTTCTTT.

The sample holds a few counts of this clonotype. The chain uses TRBV20-1 and TRBJ2-3, with D unresolved. Germline V gives CDR1 DFQATT, CDR2 SNEGSKA (reference sequence). The V end was cut by 7 bases, the J end by 5 bases, with 7 bases between. The CDR3 extends over 10 amino acids. The CDR3 DNA follows: TGCAGTGGGCTCGTAGATACGCAGTATTTT. This gives the protein CSGLVDTQYF.